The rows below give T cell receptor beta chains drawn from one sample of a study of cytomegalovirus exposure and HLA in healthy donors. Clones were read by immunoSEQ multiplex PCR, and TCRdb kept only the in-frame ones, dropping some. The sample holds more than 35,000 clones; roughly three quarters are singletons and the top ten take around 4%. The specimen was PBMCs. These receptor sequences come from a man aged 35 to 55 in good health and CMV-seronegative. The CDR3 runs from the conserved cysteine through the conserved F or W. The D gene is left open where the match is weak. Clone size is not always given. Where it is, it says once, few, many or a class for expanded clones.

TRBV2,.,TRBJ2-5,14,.,CATTLAGLGETQYF,TGTGCCACCACACTCGCGGGGCTCGGAGAGACCCAGTACTTC
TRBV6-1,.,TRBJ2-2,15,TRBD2,CASSEASSGAGELFF,TGTGCCAGCAGTGAAGCTTCTAGCGGGGCCGGGGAGCTGTTTTTT
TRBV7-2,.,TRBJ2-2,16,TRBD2,CASSAVAGGVVGELFF,TGTGCCAGCAGCGCAGTAGCGGGGGGAGTGGTCGGGGAGCTGTTTTTT
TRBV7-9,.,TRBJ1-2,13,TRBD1,CASGTESNYGYTF,TGTGCCAGCGGGACAGAATCTAACTATGGCTACACCTTC
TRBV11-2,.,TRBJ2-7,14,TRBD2,CASSSLAGGYEQYF,TGTGCCAGCAGCTCACTAGCGGGGGGTTACGAGCAGTACTTC
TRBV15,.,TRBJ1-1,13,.,CATSRDETASAFF,TGTGCCACCAGCAGAGATGAAACAGCCTCTGCTTTCTTT
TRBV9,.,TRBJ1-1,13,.,CASSVGGDTEAFF,TGTGCCAGCAGCGTAGGTGGAGACACTGAAGCTTTCTTT
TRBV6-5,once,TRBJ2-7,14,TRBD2,CASKGTSGGNEQYF,TGTGCCAGCAAAGGGACTAGCGGGGGGAACGAGCAGTACTTC
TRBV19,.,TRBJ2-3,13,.,CASGQRRTDTQYF,TGTGCCAGTGGACAGAGGCGCACAGATACGCAGTATTTT
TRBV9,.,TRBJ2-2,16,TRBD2,CASSPRTSGGGGELFF,TGTGCCAGCAGCCCCCGGACTAGCGGGGGAGGCGGGGAGCTGTTTTTT
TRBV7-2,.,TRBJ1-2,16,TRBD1,CASSLGTDLLFYGYTF,TGTGCCAGCAGCCTCGGGACAGATCTCTTATTCTATGGCTACACCTTC
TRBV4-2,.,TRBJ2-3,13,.,CASSLQDTDTQYF,TGTGCCAGCAGCCTCCAGGACACAGATACGCAGTATTTT
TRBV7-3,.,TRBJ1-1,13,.,CASSLRENTEAFF,TGTGCCAGCAGCTTGCGGGAGAACACTGAAGCTTTCTTT
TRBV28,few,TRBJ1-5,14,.,CASSQPGLRQPQHF,TGTGCCAGCAGTCAACCAGGGTTGAGGCAGCCCCAGCATTTT
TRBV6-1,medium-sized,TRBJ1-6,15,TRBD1,CASSEAGQGSSPLHF,TGTGCCAGCAGTGAAGCCGGACAGGGGAGCTCACCCCTCCACTTT
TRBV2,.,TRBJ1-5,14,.,CASSPGGGNQPQHF,TGTGCCAGCAGTCCTGGAGGGGGCAATCAGCCCCAGCATTTT
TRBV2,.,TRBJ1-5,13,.,CASTREFNQPQHF,TGTGCCAGCACCCGGGAATTCAATCAGCCCCAGCATTTT
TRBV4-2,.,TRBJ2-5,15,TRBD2,CASSQEAGGAGAQYF,TGTGCCAGCAGCCAGGAGGCCGGGGGTGCGGGGGCCCAGTACTTC
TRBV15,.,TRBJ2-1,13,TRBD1,CATSRDRGTEEFF,TGTGCCACCAGCAGAGATCGTGGGACAGAGGAGTTCTTC
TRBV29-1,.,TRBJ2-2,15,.,CSDTTRQGNPGELFF,TGCAGCGACACGACCCGGCAGGGTAATCCCGGGGAGCTGTTTTTT
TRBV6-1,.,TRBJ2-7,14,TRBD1,CASSEGDSAYEQYF,TGTGCCAGCAGTGAAGGGGACAGTGCCTACGAGCAGTACTTC
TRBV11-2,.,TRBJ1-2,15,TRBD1,CASSLDGTGGPDYTF,TGTGCCAGCAGCTTAGACGGGACAGGGGGCCCAGACTACACCTTC
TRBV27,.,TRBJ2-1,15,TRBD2,CASNTGGNAYNEQFF,TGTGCCAGCAACACGGGGGGGAACGCCTACAATGAGCAGTTCTTC
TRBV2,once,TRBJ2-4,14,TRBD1,CASKGTGGADIQYF,TGTGCCAGCAAGGGGACAGGGGGCGCGGACATTCAGTACTTC
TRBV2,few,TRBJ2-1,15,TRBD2,CASRETSGGYNEQFF,TGTGCCAGCAGGGAGACTAGCGGGGGATACAATGAGCAGTTCTTC
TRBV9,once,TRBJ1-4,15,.,CASSVSGSFNEKLFF,TGTGCCAGCAGCGTATCCGGGAGTTTTAATGAAAAACTGTTTTTT
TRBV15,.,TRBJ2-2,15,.,CATSFRRGETGELFF,TGTGCCACCAGCTTCCGTCGTGGGGAGACCGGGGAGCTGTTTTTT
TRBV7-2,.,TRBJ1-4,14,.,CASSPTRTNEKLFF,TGTGCCAGCAGCCCGACGCGGACTAATGAAAAACTGTTTTTT
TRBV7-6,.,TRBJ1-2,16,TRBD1,CASSLAGDRVLYGYTF,TGTGCCAGCAGCTTAGCGGGGGACAGGGTTCTCTATGGCTACACCTTC
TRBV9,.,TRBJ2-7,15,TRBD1,CASSPTPTGGFEQYF,TGTGCCAGCAGCCCCACGCCGACAGGGGGCTTCGAGCAGTACTTC
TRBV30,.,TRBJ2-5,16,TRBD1,CAWSSLPRDSQETQYF,TGTGCCTGGAGTTCACTCCCTCGGGACAGCCAAGAGACCCAGTACTTC
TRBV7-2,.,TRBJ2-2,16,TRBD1,CASRLQTGLITGELFF,TGTGCCAGCAGACTACAGACAGGGTTAATCACCGGGGAGCTGTTTTTT
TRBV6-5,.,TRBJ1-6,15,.,CASNDGTLYNSPLHF,TGTGCCAGCAATGACGGGACACTTTATAATTCACCCCTCCACTTT
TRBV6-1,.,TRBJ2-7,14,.,CASSEVQGDYEQYF,TGTGCCAGCAGTGAAGTGCAGGGTGATTACGAGCAGTACTTC
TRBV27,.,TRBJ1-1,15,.,CASTPLAELNTEAFF,TGTGCCAGCACCCCCCTAGCCGAACTGAACACTGAAGCTTTCTTT
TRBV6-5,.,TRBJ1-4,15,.,CASSPNGVANEKLFF,TGTGCCAGCAGCCCAAACGGGGTCGCCAATGAAAAACTGTTTTTT
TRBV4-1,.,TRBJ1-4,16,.,CASSQDPTGSAEKLFF,TGCGCCAGCAGCCAAGATCCGACGGGGTCTGCGGAAAAACTGTTTTTT
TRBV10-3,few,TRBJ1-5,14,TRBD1,CATSTGDVNQPQHF,TGTGCCACCTCGACAGGGGATGTCAATCAGCCCCAGCATTTT
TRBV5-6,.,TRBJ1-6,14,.,CASSLRGQVPPLHF,TGTGCCAGCAGCTTGAGAGGGCAGGTACCACCCCTCCACTTT
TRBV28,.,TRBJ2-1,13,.,CASSLALANEQFF,TGTGCCAGCAGTTTAGCGCTAGCAAATGAGCAGTTCTTC
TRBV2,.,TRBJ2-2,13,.,CASSRENTGELFF,TGTGCCAGCAGTCGCGAAAACACCGGGGAGCTGTTTTTT
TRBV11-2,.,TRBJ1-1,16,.,CASSFRGGDQNTEAFF,TGTGCCAGCAGCTTTCGAGGAGGGGACCAGAACACTGAAGCTTTCTTT
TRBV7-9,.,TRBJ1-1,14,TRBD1,CASSTAGGRTEAFF,TGTGCCAGCAGTACCGCAGGGGGCAGGACTGAAGCTTTCTTT
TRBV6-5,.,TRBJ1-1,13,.,CASSYSGLGGTFF,TGTGCCAGCAGTTACTCCGGGCTTGGAGGGACTTTCTTT
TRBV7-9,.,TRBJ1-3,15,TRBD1,CASSWGQGTGNTIYF,TGTGCCAGCAGCTGGGGACAGGGAACTGGAAACACCATATATTTT
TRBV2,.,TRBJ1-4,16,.,CASRLGGGIGNEKLFF,TGTGCCAGCAGACTGGGAGGGGGTATTGGTAATGAAAAACTGTTTTTT
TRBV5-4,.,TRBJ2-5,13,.,CASSLGQGETQYF,TGTGCCAGCAGCTTGGGTCAGGGAGAGACCCAGTACTTC
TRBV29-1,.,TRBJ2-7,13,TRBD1,CSAYGTGGYEQYF,TGCAGCGCTTACGGGACAGGGGGATACGAGCAGTACTTC
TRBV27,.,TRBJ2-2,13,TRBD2,CATHIAGGRELFF,TGTGCCACCCACATAGCGGGGGGCAGGGAGCTGTTTTTT
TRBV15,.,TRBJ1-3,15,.,CATSRGGAAGNTIYF,TGTGCCACCAGCAGAGGTGGGGCCGCTGGAAACACCATATATTTT
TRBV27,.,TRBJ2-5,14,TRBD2,CASSFGLGQETQYF,TGTGCCAGCAGTTTCGGACTAGGCCAAGAGACCCAGTACTTC